The T cell receptor (beta chain) under discussion was sequenced for a study of T cells after yellow fever vaccination. TCRdb independently ran MiXCR on the 5' RACE reads; one entry per CDR3 protein. The data contain hundreds of thousands of distinct CDR3 sequences, less than 20% of them seen just once; the ten biggest clones take up roughly 17%. This clonotype occurred a few times. The CDR3 contains 15 residues. V lost 5 bases and J lost 1, with 14 bases in between. Looked up from germline, CDR1 is SGHAT and CDR2 is FQNNGV. The receptor was derived from a man aged 18 to 29 who received the YFV17D yellow fever vaccine. This specimen consisted of PBMCs, obtained 5 days after the first yellow fever vaccination. The chain couples TRBV11-2 to TRBJ2-5, with D perhaps being TRBD1 or TRBD2 (6 bases each). This CDR3 reads CASSTRGGFQETQYF. The CDR3 DNA follows: TGTGCCAGCAGCACCCGAGGGGGGTTCCAAGAGACCCAGTACTTC. Drawing the rest from reference TRBV11-2 and TRBJ2-5, the complete variable domain is EAGVAQSPRYKIIEKRQSVAFWCNPISGHATLYWYQQILGQGPKLLIQFQNNGVVDDSQLPKDRFSAERLKGVDSTLKIQPAKLEDSAVYLCASSTRGGFQETQYFGPGTRLLVL.